This is a list of T cell receptor beta chains from one sample in a study of blood T cell repertoires in COVID-19. Measured with immunoSEQ multiplex PCR; TCRdb has only the in-frame clones, and not every one. The repertoire consists of some 290,000 clones, with about 88% occurring once and the leading ten covering about 11%. The sequenced sample consisted of peripheral blood. Receptors originate from a woman in her 30s with COVID-19, enrolled during active disease. CDR3s include the opening cysteine and the closing phenylalanine or tryptophan. The D gene is left open where the match is weak. Clone sizes are given selectively: once, few, many, or a class where the clone is expanded.

>TRBV4-2|TRBJ2-4|once|TRBD2
TGTGCCAGCAGCCGGGGACTAGCGGGAGGTCTAGCCAAAAACATTCAGTACTTC
CASSRGLAGGLAKNIQYF
>TRBV21-1|TRBJ2-3|NA|NA
TGTGCCAGCAGCGAAGGGGGCAACACAGATACGCAGTATTTT
CASSEGGNTDTQYF
>TRBV19|TRBJ1-5|NA|NA
TGTGCCAGTAGTATAGGGAGTAGCAATCAGCCCCAGCATTTT
CASSIGSSNQPQHF
>TRBV19|TRBJ1-1|NA|TRBD1
TGTGCCAGTAGTACCCGCCGGGGTTTTGCAGGGGGTACTGAAGCTTTCTTT
CASSTRRGFAGGTEAFF
>TRBV2|TRBJ2-5|NA|NA
TGTGCCAGCAGGACCCAGGGAAGGCGAGAGACCCAGTACTTC
CASRTQGRRETQYF
>TRBV9|TRBJ1-6|few|TRBD1
TGTGCCAGCAGCTCACACAGGGGGTATTCACCCCTCCACTTT
CASSSHRGYSPLHF
>TRBV20-1|TRBJ1-5|few|TRBD1
TGCAGTGCGAGTCATGACAGGGATAACGATCAGCCCCAGCATTTT
CSASHDRDNDQPQHF
>TRBV14|TRBJ2-7|once|NA
TGTGCCAGCAGCCAAGATATAGCGTCCCCCCGCTACGAGCAGTACTTC
CASSQDIASPRYEQYF
>TRBV6-8|TRBJ2-3|few|NA
TGTGCCAGCAGTTACATATGCGTTAGCACAGATACGCAGTATTTT
CASSYICVSTDTQYF
>TRBV9|TRBJ2-7|NA|TRBD2
TGTGCCAGCAGCGCCCTAGCGGATTCCTACGAGCAGTACTTC
CASSALADSYEQYF
>TRBV5-4|TRBJ1-1|NA|NA
TGTGCCAGCAGTCAAACAGAGAACACTGAAGCTTTCTTT
CASSQTENTEAFF
>TRBV19|TRBJ2-1|NA|NA
TGTGCCAGTAGTACCGCCGGGGCCTACAATGAGCAGTTCTTC
CASSTAGAYNEQFF
>TRBV28|TRBJ2-3|NA|NA
TGTGCCAGCAGTCCCGAGGCAGCTTCTAGCACAGATACGCAGTATTTT
CASSPEAASSTDTQYF
>TRBV7-9|TRBJ2-2|NA|TRBD1
TGTGCCAGCACCAACAGGGGGAGGAAGTACACCGGGGAGCTGTTTTTT
CASTNRGRKYTGELFF
>TRBV29-1|TRBJ2-7|NA|NA
TGCAGCGTTGCGGGTTCCCAATACGAGCAGTACTTC
CSVAGSQYEQYF
>TRBV30|TRBJ1-2|NA|TRBD1
TGTGCCTGGAGTGGGGGACAGGGGGATGGCTACACCTTC
CAWSGGQGDGYTF
>TRBV28|TRBJ1-4|NA|TRBD1
TGTGCCAGCAGTTTACAGGGGGGAACTGAAAAACTGTTTTTT
CASSLQGGTEKLFF
>TRBV5-1|TRBJ1-4|NA|TRBD1
TGCGCCAGCAGCTTGGCCGGGGCGACAGGGGTTGAAAAACTGTTTTTT
CASSLAGATGVEKLFF
>TRBV6-1|TRBJ1-2|NA|NA
TGTGCCAGCAGTGAACCCCCAGACTATGGCTACACCTTC
CASSEPPDYGYTF
>TRBV4-1|TRBJ1-2|few|TRBD1
TGCGCCAGCAGCCTTGGACAGGAGACCGTTATTGGCTACACCTTC
CASSLGQETVIGYTF